This TCR beta chain was profiled in a study of T cell responses to AZD1222 COVID-19 vaccine. Assay used: immunoSEQ multiplex PCR; TCRdb lists only in-frame clones, some missing. The sample consists of 90,000 to 110,000 clones, roughly 86% of them appearing once. Germline V CDR1 and CDR2: LNHDA, SQIVND (reference sequence). The CDR3 loop spans 13 amino acids. V trimming: 4 bases; J trimming: 4 bases; junction bases outside the gene matches: 0. Sample: peripheral blood, taken 28 days after the second AZD1222 dose. The V call is TRBV19, the J call TRBJ2-5; TRBD1 agrees at 10 bases. The clonotype originates from an adult who received the AZD1222 COVID-19 vaccine. CDR3 sequence reads: CASSRDRGETQYF. CDR3 DNA: TGTGCCAGTAGTAGGGACAGGGGAGAGACCCAGTACTTC.